The rows below give T cell receptor beta chains drawn from one sample of a study of T cells in Graves' hyperthyroidism and ophthalmopathy. TCRdb called the multiplex PCR reads again in MiXCR, with one record for every CDR3 protein. The top ten hold about 3.7% of the sample, which has around 350,000 distinct CDR3 sequences, about a fifth seen once. The sequenced sample was blood. The receptors stem from a woman between 18 and 30 years old with Graves' hyperthyroidism. The CDR3 runs from the conserved cysteine through the conserved F or W.

v_call cdr3_aa
TRBV7-3 CASSLYRGRELFF
TRBV7-2 CASSLVSGGGTEAFF
TRBV6-1 CASNLGRSVIHF
TRBV11-2 CASSLVRRAGGETQYF
TRBV28 CASSHPSGRGYEQYF
TRBV6-1 CASSFDLTGELFF
TRBV6-5 CASSYYGLKNTEAFF
TRBV2 CASSEVAGTSYEQYF
TRBV28 CASSLWVSGGAPSAQYF
TRBV11-1 CASSLERGPYNEQFF